This record looks at one T cell receptor beta chain sequence and its context. The antigen remains undetermined. This record belongs to a study of cytomegalovirus exposure and HLA in healthy donors. Study background: The 90 to 150 validation repertoires matched the approximately 670 first-cohort repertoires in platform, a later analysis reported.

Only in-frame clones appear in the TCRdb table, and some are missing; sequencing was by immunoSEQ multiplex PCR. The table includes 100,000 to 150,000 clones, roughly 87% detected once. Findings and caveats of the study: Reports credit the classifier with highly specific, highly sensitive diagnosis of cytomegalovirus status. TCR clusters originating in the first cohort tended to co-occur in the roughly 120 validation repertoires, according to a later analysis. In vitro, three CMV-associated chains proved specific for CMV antigens.

Sequencing was carried out using PBMCs. The source of this sequence is a woman aged 18-29 years in good health and CMV-seronegative.

The CDR3 DNA follows: TGTGCCAGCAGCCAGGGCAGGGTGTCTGAAAAACTGTTTTTT. Its translation is CASSQGRVSEKLFF. This chain connects TRBV7-2 to TRBJ1-4, with TRBD1 as a possible D gene (5 bases). The CDR3 contains 14 residues. The V and J ends lost 5 bases and 7 bases respectively, with 14 bases between them. In germline, CDR1 is SGHTA, CDR2 FQGNSA.